This entry is about one T cell receptor (beta chain). The CDR3 runs 11 residues. The ends were cut back, 2 bases at V and 5 bases at J, with 4 bases in the middle. CDR1 is SQVTM, CDR2 ANQGSEA, per germline. The data belong to a study of OX40 agonist ivuxolimab in advanced cancers. Here immunoSEQ multiplex PCR was the method, and the copy in TCRdb shows in-frame clones only, minus some. The data show some 15,000 clones, about 79% seen once. The specimen comprised CD4+ or CD8+ T cells sorted from blood, sampled in a trial of the OX40 agonist ivuxolimab. The chain recombines TRBV29-1 with TRBJ2-1; the D is unclear. The receptor's source is an adult with an advanced solid tumor such as melanoma, head and neck, liver or kidney cancer. The CDR3 protein is CSVERHNEQFF. CDR3 in DNA: TGCAGCGTTGAACGGCACAATGAGCAGTTCTTC.